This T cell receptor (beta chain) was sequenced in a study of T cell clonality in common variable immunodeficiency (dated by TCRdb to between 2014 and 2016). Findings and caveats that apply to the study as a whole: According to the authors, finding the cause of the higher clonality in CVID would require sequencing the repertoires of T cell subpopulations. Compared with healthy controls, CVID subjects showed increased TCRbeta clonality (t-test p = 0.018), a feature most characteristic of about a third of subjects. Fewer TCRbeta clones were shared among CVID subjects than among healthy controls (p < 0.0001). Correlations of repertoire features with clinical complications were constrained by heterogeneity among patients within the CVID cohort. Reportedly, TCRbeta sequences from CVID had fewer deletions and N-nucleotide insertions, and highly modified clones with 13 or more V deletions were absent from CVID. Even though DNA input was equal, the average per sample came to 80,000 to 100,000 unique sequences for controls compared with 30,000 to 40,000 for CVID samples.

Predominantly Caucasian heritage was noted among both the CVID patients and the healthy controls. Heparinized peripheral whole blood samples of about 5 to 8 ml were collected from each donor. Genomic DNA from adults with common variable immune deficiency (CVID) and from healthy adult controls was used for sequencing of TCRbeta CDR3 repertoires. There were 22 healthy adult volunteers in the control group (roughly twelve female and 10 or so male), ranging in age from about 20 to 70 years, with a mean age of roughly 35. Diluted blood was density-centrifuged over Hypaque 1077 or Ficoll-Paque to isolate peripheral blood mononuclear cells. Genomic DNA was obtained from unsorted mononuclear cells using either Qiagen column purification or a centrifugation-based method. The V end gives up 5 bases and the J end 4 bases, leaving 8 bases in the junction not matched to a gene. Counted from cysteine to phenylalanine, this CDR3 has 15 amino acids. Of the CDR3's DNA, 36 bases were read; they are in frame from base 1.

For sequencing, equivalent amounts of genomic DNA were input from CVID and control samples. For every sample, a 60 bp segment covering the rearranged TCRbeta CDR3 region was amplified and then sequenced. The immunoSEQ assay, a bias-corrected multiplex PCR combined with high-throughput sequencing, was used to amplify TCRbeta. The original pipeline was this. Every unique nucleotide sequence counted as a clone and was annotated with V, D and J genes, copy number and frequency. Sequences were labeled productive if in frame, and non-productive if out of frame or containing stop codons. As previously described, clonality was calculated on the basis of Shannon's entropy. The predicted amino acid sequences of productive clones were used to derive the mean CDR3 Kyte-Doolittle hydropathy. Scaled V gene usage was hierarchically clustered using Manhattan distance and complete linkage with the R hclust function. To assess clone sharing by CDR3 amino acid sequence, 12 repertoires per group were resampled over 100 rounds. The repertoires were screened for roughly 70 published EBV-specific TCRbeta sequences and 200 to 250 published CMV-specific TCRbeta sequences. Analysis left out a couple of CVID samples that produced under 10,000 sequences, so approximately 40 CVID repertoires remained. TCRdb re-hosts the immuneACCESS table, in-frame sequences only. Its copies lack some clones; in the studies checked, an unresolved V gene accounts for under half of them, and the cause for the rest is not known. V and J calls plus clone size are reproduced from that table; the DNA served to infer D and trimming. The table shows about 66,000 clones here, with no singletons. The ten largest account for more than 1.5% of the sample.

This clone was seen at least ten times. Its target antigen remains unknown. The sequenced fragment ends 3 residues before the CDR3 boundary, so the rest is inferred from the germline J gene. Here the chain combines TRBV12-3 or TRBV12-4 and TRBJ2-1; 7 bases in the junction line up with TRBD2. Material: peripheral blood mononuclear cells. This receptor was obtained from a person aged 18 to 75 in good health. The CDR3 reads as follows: CASSLVAGVYNEQFF. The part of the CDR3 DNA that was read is TGTGCCAGCAGTCTTGTAGCGGGTGTATACAATGAG.